Below are 15 T cell receptor beta chains sequenced from a single sample in a study of T cell responses to AZD1222 COVID-19 vaccine. The protocol was immunoSEQ multiplex PCR, while the TCRdb copy is restricted to in-frame clones and leaves out a portion. The table lists fewer than 110,000 clones, 90% of them singletons. The sample in question was peripheral blood, obtained on day 0 of AZD1222 vaccination. These receptors all stem from an adult in good health.

This clone was detected a few times. The CDR3 DNA sequence: TGTGCCAGCAGTGCAGGGAATAGCAATCAGCCCCAGCATTTT. It is translated as CASSAGNSNQPQHF. The chain carries TRBV2 and TRBJ1-5; the D gene is possibly TRBD1 (5 bases). There are 14 residues in the CDR3. Between the trimmed V and J ends, which lost 4 bases and 0 bases, there was a span of 7 bases. Per the germline V gene, CDR1 is SNHLY and CDR2 is FYNNEI.

CDR3 coding DNA: TGTGCCAGCAGCCAAGATCGCCCAGCGGGAGCAGATACGCAGTATTTT. Translating gives CASSQDRPAGADTQYF. The chain joins TRBV3-1 (or the pseudogene TRBV3-2) to TRBJ2-3; 8 nucleotides line up with TRBD2. The CDR3 sequence is 16 residues long. V lost 0 bases and J lost 4; bases outside the gene matches: 6. Germline values: CDR1 LGHDT, CDR2 YNNKEL (reference sequence).

In its sample, this clone was seen once. The chain combines TRBV4-1 with TRBJ2-3; 11 positions agree with TRBD2. Germline V CDR1 and CDR2: MGHRA, YSYEKL. This CDR3 has 17 residues. Germline trimming cut 4 bases from V and 0 bases from J; bases unmatched to any gene: 6. The CDR3 DNA sequence: TGCGCCAGCAGCCTCCGACTAGCGGGGTCTAGCACAGATACGCAGTATTTT. It translates to CASSLRLAGSSTDTQYF.

The chain recombines TRBV7-8 with TRBJ1-2, with 8 bases identical to TRBD1. With 6 bases clipped from V and 5 bases from J, the junction kept 5 bases outside the gene matches. The CDR3 extends over 13 amino acids. CDR1 and CDR2 from the germline V gene are SGHVS and FQNEAQ. CDR3 region: CASSTDREYGYTF. The DNA for the CDR3 is TGTGCCAGCAGTACGGACAGGGAGTATGGCTACACCTTC.

This clone has just a few counts. The chain has TRBV9 and TRBJ1-2; tentatively, D is TRBD1 (5 bases). The CDR3 covers 14 residues. Trimming pared 0 bases from V and 7 bases from J, leaving 13 bases between. CDR1 and CDR2 from the germline V gene are SGDLS and YYNGEE. The CDR3 loop reads CASSVGRGAGGYTF. The CDR3 DNA reads as TGTGCCAGCAGCGTAGGTAGGGGAGCGGGTGGCTACACCTTC.

The chain joins TRBV4-1 to TRBJ1-5, with 8 bases fitting TRBD1. CDR3 size: 14 residues. The junction had 8 bases not matched to a gene; V was cut back by 6 bases and J by 7 bases. Germline-derived CDR1 and CDR2 are MGHRA and YSYEKL. In DNA, the CDR3 is TGCGCCAGCAGGTCGACAGGGACAGGCCAGCCCCAGCATTTT. It is translated as CASRSTGTGQPQHF.

This chain links TRBV12-5 with TRBJ2-5; 7 nucleotides align to TRBD1. Germline V CDR1 and CDR2: LGHNT, FRNRAP. The trim removed 5 bases at V and 4 bases at J, leaving 19 bases unmatched. CDR3 size: 18 residues. CDR3 nucleotides: TGTGCTAGTGGTCTTACAGGGGTAGCGAGGTTACGAGGAGAGACCCAGTACTTC. Protein product: CASGLTGVARLRGETQYF.

The gene calls are TRBV2 and TRBJ2-2, with 7 bases aligning to TRBD1. CDR3 length equals 19 residues. Germline V lookup: CDR1 SNHLY, CDR2 FYNNEI. V dropped 8 bases and J dropped 3; count of bases not matched to a gene: 21. CDR3 sequence (DNA): TGTGCCAGCCAAGTACCCCGGGACAGATTCTCCAGGGACACCGGGGAGCTGTTTTTT. Amino acids: CASQVPRDRFSRDTGELFF.

The V and J genes are TRBV5-1 and TRBJ1-6; 10 bases fit TRBD1. The CDR3 is 18 amino acids. Germline values: CDR1 SGHRS, CDR2 YFSETQ. The V gene end was trimmed by 3 bases and the J gene end by 8 bases; junction bases not matched to a gene: 14. CDR3 residues: CASSWGSRDRGGDSPLHF. CDR3 DNA sequence: TGCGCCAGCAGCTGGGGATCCCGGGACAGGGGAGGTGATTCACCCCTCCACTTT. The variable domain in full, with the rest retrieved from reference TRBV5-1 and TRBJ1-6, is KAGVTQTPRYLIKTRGQQVTLSCSPISGHRSVSWYQQTPGQGLQFLFEYFSETQRNKGNFPGRFSGRQFSNSRSEMNVSTLELGDSALYLCASSWGSRDRGGDSPLHFGNGTRLTVT.

The rearrangement uses TRBV28 and TRBJ1-1; no clear D. CDR1 and CDR2 (germline): MDHEN, SYDVKM. The CDR3 has 13 residues. V dropped 7 bases and J dropped 0 bases, with 9 bases sitting between them. The CDR3 loop is CASISQMNTEAFF. The CDR3 nucleotides are TGTGCCAGCATAAGTCAAATGAACACTGAAGCTTTCTTT.

V is TRBV29-1 and J is TRBJ1-6; no firm D call. The V end was cut by 6 bases, the J end by 0 bases, with 12 bases between. CDR1 is SQVTM, CDR2 ANQGSEA, per germline. The CDR3 spans 15 residues. Here the CDR3 DNA reads TGCAGCGTGAAGGACGGGAGCTCCTATAATTCACCCCTCCACTTT. This translates into CSVKDGSSYNSPLHF.

The chain has TRBV7-3 and TRBJ2-5; D tentatively fits TRBD1 or TRBD2 (6 bases each). Trimming pared 1 base from V and 3 bases from J, leaving 12 bases between. Germline CDR1 SGHTA, CDR2 FQGTGA. The CDR3 length is 15 residues. CDR3 coding DNA: TGTGCCAGCAGCTTAAACGGGGGCCGAGAAGAGACCCAGTACTTC. This codes for CASSLNGGREETQYF.

The J gene is TRBJ1-5, the V gene TRBV28, with TRBD1 as a possible D gene (5 bases). The germline V and J ends were trimmed by 1 base and 4 bases, with 14 bases remaining between them. The CDR3 runs 16 residues. CDR1 MDHEN and CDR2 SYDVKM come from the germline V gene. Here the CDR3 reads CASSLLLTATNQPQHF. In nucleotides, the CDR3 is TGTGCCAGCAGTTTATTATTGACAGCAACAAATCAGCCCCAGCATTTT.

The rearrangement links TRBV27 to TRBJ2-2; D is tentatively TRBD1 or TRBD2 (6 bases each). CDR3 size: 14 residues. The V gene lost 7 bases and the J gene lost 6 bases, with 15 bases spanning the gap. Germline V gives CDR1 MNHEY, CDR2 SMNVEV (reference sequence). The chain's CDR3 is CASKGGAQAGELFF. The CDR3 nucleotides read TGTGCCAGCAAGGGGGGCGCGCAAGCCGGGGAGCTGTTTTTT.

This rearrangement joins TRBV3-1 (or the pseudogene TRBV3-2) to TRBJ1-1; D gene ambiguous. The CDR3 length is 14 residues. V was trimmed by 4 bases and J by 1 base, leaving 10 bases between them. Germline CDR1 reads LGHDT; CDR2 reads YNNKEL (reference sequence). The CDR3 loop is CASSRLYPNTEAFF. The CDR3 DNA sequence: TGTGCCAGCAGCCGCTTATACCCGAACACTGAAGCTTTCTTT.